Listed below are T cell receptor beta chains from one sample, sequenced in a study of radiotherapy plus CTLA-4 blockade in lung cancer. Profiled with immunoSEQ multiplex PCR; TCRdb holds only in-frame clones, not every one. The sample shows 25,000 to 40,000 clones, over 60% of them seen only once. Here the sequenced sample was peripheral blood, taken from a patient treated with radiotherapy plus ipilimumab. The source is a human donor with non-small cell lung cancer whose response to radiotherapy plus ipilimumab could not be evaluated. Both conserved end residues are trimmed from each CDR3.

>TRBJ2-7|TRBV5-1
ASRTGTTLTYEQY
>TRBJ1-5|TRBV6-1
ASTRTGGQGQPQH
>TRBJ1-6|TRBV5-6
ASSLRGIHSPLH
>TRBJ2-5|TRBV28
ASSLAGVGQETQY
>TRBJ1-3|TRBV6-5
ASSYSREWPGNTIY
>TRBJ1-2|TRBV10-3
AISVEDRGRDGYT
>TRBJ2-5|TRBV6-1
ATEQGWQETQY
>TRBJ2-7|TRBV6-5
ATSSSGVPPYEQY
>TRBJ2-7|TRBV18
ASSPGQSSYEQY
>TRBJ2-7|TRBV7-2
ASSFPRYEQY
>TRBJ2-2|TRBV5-4
ASSLASGRNTGELF
>.|TRBV6-5
ASSWASGRAGEQY
>TRBJ1-1|TRBV18
ASSPGGTGGKAF
>TRBJ2-6|TRBV19
ASSTRQVPNSGANVLT
>TRBJ1-5|TRBV18
ASSPGHNNQPQH
>TRBJ2-3|TRBV19
ASSSGRADTQY
>TRBJ2-1|TRBV4-3
ASTKDSGHYNEQF
>TRBJ1-1|TRBV7-2
ASSSKNTEAF
>TRBJ1-1|TRBV9
ASSVTVNTEAF
>TRBJ2-5|TRBV18
ASSSTGRETQY
>TRBJ2-4|TRBV28
ASSRGTGGTLAKNIQY
>TRBJ2-1|TRBV5-4
ASSLGGPGTSVYEQF
>TRBJ2-1|TRBV11-3
ASSPLAGGPSNEQF
>TRBJ1-2|TRBV29-1
SVDGQGGGYT
>TRBJ2-5|TRBV10-3
AISEFGSGSMWETQY
>TRBJ1-4|TRBV5-1
ASSQQGFNEKLF
>TRBJ2-3|TRBV5-1
ASSLRSRGPLTDTQY
>TRBJ1-1|TRBV6-5
ASSGTGAGDTEAF
>TRBJ1-4|TRBV7-2
ASSLAGPETYNEKLF
>TRBJ2-7|TRBV7-8
ASRPWSGSASEQY
>TRBJ2-7|TRBV2
ASRRWEQY
>TRBJ2-5|TRBV7-3
ASSRSGEETQY
>TRBJ2-3|TRBV7-2
ASSLAGSSASTDTQY
>TRBJ2-3|TRBV7-2
ASSLSSGRLPDTQY